These 12 T cell receptor beta chains were all obtained from the same sample, sequenced in a study of identical twins. One entry per CDR3 protein, called by TCRdb with MiXCR from the 5' RACE reads. The sample lists a few hundred thousand distinct CDR3 sequences, more than 9.5% occurring once. These data also featured in a second study, about yellow fever vaccine responses in identical twins.

Sequencing input: memory (CD45RO+) T cells sorted from blood. The receptors come from a woman between 18 and 29 years old in good health.

J is TRBJ2-3 and V is TRBV6-2 or TRBV6-3; 7 bases fit TRBD2. From germline, CDR1 is MNHEY and CDR2 SVGEGT. CDR3 length: 15 residues. The ends lost 6 bases at V and 0 bases at J; junction bases unmatched: 6. The DNA for the CDR3 is TGTGCCAGCAGGCCGCGGGGGACTAGCACAGATACGCAGTATTTT. This translates into CASRPRGTSTDTQYF.

This clonotype was seen only a few times. This chain links TRBV6-6 with TRBJ2-1; D gene uncertain. The CDR3 has 12 amino acids. Germline lookup yields CDR1 MNHNY and CDR2 SVGAGI (reference sequence). V was trimmed by 6 bases and J by 9 bases, leaving 12 bases between them. CDR3 DNA sequence: TGTGCCAGCAGCGCTGACTTTGGTGAGCAGTTCTTC. Translation: CASSADFGEQFF.

This clonotype was found a few times. The gene calls are TRBV28 and TRBJ2-3; 7 nucleotides agree with TRBD2. The germline gives CDR1 MDHEN, CDR2 SYDVKM. J lost 5 bases, V lost 8 bases, and 10 bases had no gene match. The CDR3 covers 14 residues. The CDR3 reads CASGSGGNRDTQYF. The CDR3 region has the DNA TGTGCCAGCGGGTCCGGGGGGAATCGAGATACGCAGTATTTT.

This clonotype appeared a few times. This sequence joins TRBV20-1 and TRBJ2-7; D is undetermined. Trimming shortened V by 5 bases and J by 2 bases, and 13 bases separated the two germline ends. The germline gives CDR1 DFQATT, CDR2 SNEGSKA (reference sequence). The CDR3 covers 13 residues. CDR3 sequence reads: CSAPESRTYEQYF. CDR3 sequence (DNA): TGCAGTGCTCCAGAGTCCCGGACCTACGAGCAGTACTTC.

This clonotype was detected only a few times. V gene TRBV7-9 combines with J gene TRBJ2-3; 10 bases align to TRBD2. This CDR3 contains 16 residues. CDR1 is SEHNR, CDR2 FQNEAQ, per germline (reference sequence). J gave up 2 bases and V 5 bases, and 7 bases lay outside the gene matches. CDR3 region: CASSTRSGGATDTQYF. The CDR3 nucleotides are TGTGCCAGCAGCACTCGGAGCGGGGGGGCCACAGATACGCAGTATTTT.

In its sample, this clonotype was seen a few times. The chain links TRBV28 to TRBJ1-5, with D hard to call. CDR3 length: 14 amino acids. Germline V gives CDR1 MDHEN, CDR2 SYDVKM. V dropped 4 bases and J dropped 5 bases, with 12 bases sitting between them. The CDR3 bases are TGTGCCAGCAGTTCGGGATTTACCTATCAGCCCCAGCATTTT. The encoded protein is CASSSGFTYQPQHF.

This clonotype has a count of ten or more. The gene calls are TRBV6-4 and TRBJ2-1, with D perhaps TRBD1 (6 bases). Germline V gene data show CDR1 as MRHNA and CDR2 as SNTAGT. V was clipped by 8 bases and J by 1 base, with 15 bases between them. The CDR3 is 15 amino acids. CDR3: CASRNRAESYNEQFF. In DNA form, the CDR3 reads TGTGCCAGCCGAAACAGGGCCGAATCCTACAATGAGCAGTTCTTC.

V is TRBV7-2 and J is TRBJ2-7; TRBD2 aligns across 14 bases. After removal of 5 bases from V and 5 bases from J, the junction contained 11 bases not matched to a gene. This CDR3 is 17 amino acids long. CDR1 and CDR2 (germline): SGHTA, FQGNSA. The CDR3 nucleotides read TGTGCCAGCAGCCCTGGGACTAGCGGGAGAAGAAAAGACGAGCAGTACTTC. Amino acids: CASSPGTSGRRKDEQYF.

The sample holds many counts of this clonotype. The chain links TRBV7-2 to TRBJ2-7, with D hard to call. Per germline, CDR1 SGHTA and CDR2 FQGNSA. The CDR3 covers 12 residues. The V gene lost 5 bases and the J gene lost 6 bases, with 11 bases spanning the gap. CDR3 loop: CASSRRESEQYF. CDR3 DNA: TGTGCCAGCAGCAGACGTGAGAGCGAGCAGTACTTC. Full variable domain (missing parts from reference TRBV7-2 and TRBJ2-7): GAGVSQSPSNKVTEKGKDVELRCDPISGHTALYWYRQSLGQGLEFLIYFQGNSAPDKSGLPSDRFSAERTGGSVSTLTIQRTQQEDSAVYLCASSRRESEQYFGPGTRLTVT.

The chain has TRBV7-2 and TRBJ1-4, with D tentatively TRBD1 (6 bases). The CDR3 has 12 residues. CDR1 is SGHTA, CDR2 FQGNSA, per germline. V was pared by 3 bases and J by 10 bases, with 9 bases between. DNA for the CDR3: TGTGCCAGCAGCTTCGGGGGGCCAAAACTGTTTTTT. It codes for CASSFGGPKLFF. Filled out from reference TRBV7-2 and TRBJ1-4, the complete variable domain reads GAGVSQSPSNKVTEKGKDVELRCDPISGHTALYWYRQSLGQGLEFLIYFQGNSAPDKSGLPSDRFSAERTGGSVSTLTIQRTQQEDSAVYLCASSFGGPKLFFGSGTQLSVL.

The chain couples TRBV20-1 to TRBJ2-7; tentatively, D is TRBD1 or TRBD2 (5 bases each). The CDR3 is 14 amino acids. Trimming removed 4 bases at V and 0 bases at J, with 13 bases between. Germline loops: CDR1 DFQATT, CDR2 SNEGSKA (reference sequence). The CDR3 coding sequence is TGCAGTGCTACTCGGGACGCCTACTCCTACGAGCAGTACTTC. It yields the protein CSATRDAYSYEQYF.

This clonotype came up many times. The CDR3 region is CASSRQEGPNTEAFF. For the CDR3, the DNA is TGCGCCAGCAGCCGTCAGGAGGGACCGAACACTGAAGCTTTCTTT. V is TRBV5-1 and J is TRBJ1-1; D may be TRBD1 (5 bases). The CDR3 totals 15 residues. With 4 bases removed from V and 1 base from J, the gap between germline ends came to 14 bases. Germline V lookup: CDR1 SGHRS, CDR2 YFSETQ.